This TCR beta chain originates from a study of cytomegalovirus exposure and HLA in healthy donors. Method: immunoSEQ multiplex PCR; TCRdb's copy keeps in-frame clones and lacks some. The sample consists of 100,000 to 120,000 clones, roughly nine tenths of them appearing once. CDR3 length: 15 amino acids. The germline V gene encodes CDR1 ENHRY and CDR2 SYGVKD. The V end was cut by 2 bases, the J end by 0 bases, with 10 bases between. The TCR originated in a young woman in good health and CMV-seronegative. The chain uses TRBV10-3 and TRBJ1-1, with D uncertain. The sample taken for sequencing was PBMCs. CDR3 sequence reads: CAISEESVLNTEAFF. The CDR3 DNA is TGTGCCATCAGTGAGGAGTCTGTGCTGAACACTGAAGCTTTCTTT.